This T cell receptor (beta chain) was sequenced during a study of a mutant IDH1 vaccine in newly diagnosed glioma (dated by TCRdb to the early 2020s). About the study as a whole: The roughly 35 treated patients were around 60% male and around 40% female, with a mean age of approximately 40 years. Before enrollment, patients had received standard therapy of radiotherapy alone, temozolomide alone, or radiochemotherapy with temozolomide; most received the combination. Peripheral blood was drawn at six visits: V03 (baseline), V05, V07, V10, V12 and V13. Longitudinal TCRB deep sequencing was done for some 26 treated patients, wherever samples were available for exploratory analyses.

The library was produced with the immunoSEQ multiplex PCR assay. Rearranged TCR beta chain sequences were amplified with the hsTCRB Kit following the manufacturer's protocol. Sequencing of TCRB libraries was carried out on an Illumina MiSeq. On the authors' methods: Demultiplexing, trimming and gene mapping were performed with the kit vendor's proprietary platform. This is the immuneACCESS table as TCRdb keeps it, with only in-frame sequences that have V and J called. A part of the clones is gone; compared with another copy, unresolved V genes explain less than half, and the rest is unexplained. V and J calls and clone size come straight from that table; D and trimming were deduced from the DNA. This sample has some 68,000 clones in its table, and about four fifths of those were observed once. About 7.5% of the sample belongs to the ten largest clones. Reading the label with the study, this specimen's time point is: baseline, week 1 (first vaccination visit). This specimen's treatment or condition label, interpreted: pre-vaccination baseline after standard-of-care therapy. Newly diagnosed WHO grade 3 or 4 IDH1-mutant astrocytomas showing loss of nuclear ATRX were present in the donors. The samples were drawn from NOA16, a multicentre, single-arm, open-label phase I trial in Germany that tested a mutant IDH1 peptide vaccine in humans for the first time. Blood drawn at visit V03 was used as the baseline sample for immunogenicity testing. Genomic DNA for TCRB sequencing was extracted from EDTA blood using the DNeasy Blood and Tissue Kit.

Concerning this clone itself: It has no known antigen specificity. One end of the junction fails to match germline, which may point to a read error.

Results and caveats for the whole study, not just this receptor: The authors stated that sample limitations prevented analyses of patient blood samples from being reproduced. Selection of PBMC samples for TCRB deep sequencing was based on availability. Pseudoprogression appeared unrelated to alterations in the top peripheral T cell clonotypes detected by TCRB sequencing. Immune responses induced by the vaccine were seen in around 93% of patients across multiple MHC alleles.

The input for sequencing was PBMCs, taken from a glioma patient treated with radiotherapy, temozolomide or both. The receptor's source is a man aged 50-60 years with glioma.

The DNA sequence follows: TGTGCTAGCAGTGAACGACAGGACACTGAAGCTTTCTTT. This codes for CASSERQDTEAFF. The chain is assembled from TRBV7-7 and TRBJ1-1; perhaps TRBD1 is the D gene, with 6 bases matching. The germline V gene (reference sequence) provides CDR1 SSHAT and CDR2 FNYEAQ. Counted from cysteine to phenylalanine, this CDR3 has 13 amino acids. Only the CDR3 region is kept as DNA, spanning 39 bases read in frame from base 1.